The clone carrying this T cell receptor beta chain was found a few times. Authors' data handling: The authors estimated nucleated cell counts from reference gene primer amplification. Profiling relied on immunoSEQ multiplex PCR, and the TCRdb table lists in-frame clones only, not all of them. V, J and clone size were drawn from that table, and D and trimming were deduced from the DNA. The data show 170,000 or so clones, with 80% seen just once and approximately 7% held by the top ten. Trimming cost V 3 bases and J 0 bases; bases outside gene matches: 8. The CDR3 runs 17 residues. The germline V gene encodes CDR1 MGHRA and CDR2 YSYEKL. The data were taken from a study of blood T cell repertoires in COVID-19. Across the study: There were acute and convalescent COVID-19 samples, and they came from the United States, Italy and Spain. Sources were T cells, B-cell-depleted T cells, or PBMCs; the material itself was cDNA or gDNA.

The clonotype comes from a man in his 70s with active or convalescent COVID-19. The sample taken for sequencing was peripheral blood. This chain joins TRBV4-1 and TRBJ1-3; 7 bases line up with TRBD1. CDR3 nucleotide sequence: TGCGCCAGCAGCCATCGGGACAGTTTGAGCTCTGGAAACACCATATATTTT. Translating gives CASSHRDSLSSGNTIYF.